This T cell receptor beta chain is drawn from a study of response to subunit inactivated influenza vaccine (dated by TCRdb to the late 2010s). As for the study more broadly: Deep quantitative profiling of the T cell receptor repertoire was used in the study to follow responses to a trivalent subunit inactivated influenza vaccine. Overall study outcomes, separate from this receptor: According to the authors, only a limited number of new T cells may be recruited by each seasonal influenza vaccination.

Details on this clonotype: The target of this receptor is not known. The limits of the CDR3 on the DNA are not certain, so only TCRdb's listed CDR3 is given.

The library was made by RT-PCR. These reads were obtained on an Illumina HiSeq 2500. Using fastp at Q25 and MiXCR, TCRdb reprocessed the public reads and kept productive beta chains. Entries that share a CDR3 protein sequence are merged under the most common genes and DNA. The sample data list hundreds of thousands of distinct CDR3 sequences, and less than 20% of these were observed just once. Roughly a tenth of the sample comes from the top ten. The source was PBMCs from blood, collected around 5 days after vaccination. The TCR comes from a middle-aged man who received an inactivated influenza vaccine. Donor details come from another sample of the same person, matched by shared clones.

The CDR3 protein: CISVPEALESSYNSPLHF. Here the chain combines TRBV7-5 and TRBJ1-6. TRBV7-5 is a known pseudogene. The CDR3 measures 18 amino acids from cysteine to phenylalanine.